A single sample gave rise to the 16 T cell receptor beta chains below, sequenced in a study of neurological immune-mediated disorders. Using its own MiXCR run on the 5' RACE reads, TCRdb lists one record per CDR3 protein. Of 55,000 to 75,000 distinct CDR3 sequences detected, approximately 11% appear once; the ten largest clones hold around 11%. The sequenced material came from PBMCs. These receptor sequences come from a woman in her fifties or sixties with HTLV-1-associated myelopathy (HAM/TSP).

Ten or more counts support this clonotype. The gene calls are TRBV20-1 and TRBJ2-7; 7 bases agree with TRBD2. V lost 6 bases, J lost 4 bases, and 21 bases stayed unmatched. Germline CDR1 is DFQATT and CDR2 is SNEGSKA (reference sequence). The CDR3 has 17 residues. The CDR3 DNA sequence: TGCAGTGCCAAAGGAGCCAGATTTGCGGGAGTCGGGTACGAGCAGTACTTC. It yields the protein CSAKGARFAGVGYEQYF.

This clonotype came up a few times. The genes are TRBV5-1 and TRBJ1-1; 7 bases line up with TRBD1. V shed 3 bases and J 1 base; nucleotides not matched to a gene: 9. CDR3 length: 16 residues. Germline loops: CDR1 SGHRS, CDR2 YFSETQ. For the CDR3, the DNA is TGCGCCAGCAGCTCTAGACAGGGTGGGAGGAACACTGAAGCTTTCTTT. Amino acids: CASSSRQGGRNTEAFF.

The chain employs TRBV7-2 and TRBJ1-2, with 7 bases lining up with TRBD1. The CDR3 loop spans 15 amino acids. The germline V gene has CDR1 SGHTA and CDR2 FQGNSA. The J segment lost 3 bases and the V segment lost 10 bases, leaving 14 bases of the junction unmatched. CDR3: CANRPNSGTDYGYTF. The CDR3 coding sequence is TGTGCCAACAGACCCAACTCCGGGACAGACTATGGCTACACCTTC.

This clonotype showed up many times. The rearrangement uses TRBV7-2 and TRBJ2-5; the D is unclear. CDR1 SGHTA and CDR2 FQGNSA come from the germline V gene. With 0 bases removed from V and 9 bases from J, the gap between germline ends came to 14 bases. The CDR3 has 14 amino acids. CDR3 protein: CASSLAPILLPQYF. CDR3 nucleotide sequence: TGTGCCAGCAGCTTAGCGCCGATTCTACTCCCCCAGTACTTC.

Worth noting for this clonotype: A read error may explain this, as a much larger clone is one base away. V usage is TRBV20-1 and J usage is TRBJ1-5; D is possibly TRBD1 (6 bases). The CDR3 is made up of 14 amino acids. CDR1 and CDR2 (germline): DFQATT, SNEGSKA (reference sequence). CDR3 region: CSAVQGYSKQPQHF. DNA for the CDR3: TGCAGTGCTGTCCAGGGGTATAGCAAACAGCCCCAGCATTTT.

This clonotype was counted many times. The chain combines TRBV3-1 with TRBJ2-4; the D is unclear. Per the germline V gene, CDR1 is LGHDT and CDR2 is YNNKEL (reference sequence). Between the trimmed V and J ends, which lost 4 bases and 1 base, there was a span of 20 bases. This CDR3 region has 18 residues. The CDR3 DNA reads TGTGCCAGCAGCCGCACCCGAAACGTACTCATGGCCAAAAACATTCAGTACTTC. Amino acid sequence: CASSRTRNVLMAKNIQYF.

This clonotype was found many times. The rearrangement joins TRBV5-1 to TRBJ2-3; D gene uncertain. Trimming cost V 7 bases and J 6 bases, with 15 bases left between them. CDR3 length equals 13 residues. CDR1 SGHRS and CDR2 YFSETQ come from the germline V gene. The CDR3 is CASESTLGDTQYF. CDR3 in DNA: TGCGCCAGCGAAAGCACCCTGGGGGATACGCAGTATTTT.

In this sample, this clonotype turned up many times. The chain carries TRBV5-1 and TRBJ2-2; possibly TRBD2 for D (5 bases). The ends were cut back, 2 bases at V and 0 bases at J, with 14 bases in the middle. This CDR3 is 17 amino acids long. Looked up from germline, CDR1 is SGHRS and CDR2 is YFSETQ. DNA for the CDR3: TGCGCCAGCAGCTTATCAGTAGGAGGACCGAACACCGGGGAGCTGTTTTTT. Translated, it gives CASSLSVGGPNTGELFF.

This clonotype was observed at least ten times. The genes are TRBV12-3 or TRBV12-4 and TRBJ2-5; 7 bases are shared with TRBD2. Unmatched junction bases numbered 1, after V lost 4 bases and J lost 5 bases. The CDR3 has 12 residues. CDR3 nucleotide sequence: TGTGCCAGCAGTTCACTAGCGGAGACCCAGTACTTC. Protein product: CASSSLAETQYF.

The J gene is TRBJ2-1, the V gene TRBV5-1, with 8 bases aligning to TRBD2. The CDR3 is made up of 15 amino acids. Germline V lookup: CDR1 SGHRS, CDR2 YFSETQ. Trimming took 4 bases from V and 8 from J; bases not matched to a gene: 11. The CDR3 bases are TGCGCCAGCAGCGCGCCTAGCGGGTCGGGCGATGAGCAGTTCTTC. Translation gives CASSAPSGSGDEQFF.

This clonotype was found many times. The V and J genes are TRBV6-4 and TRBJ2-2; TRBD2 might be the D (5 bases). V shed 4 bases and J shed 1 base, with 16 bases lying between them. There are 17 residues in the CDR3. Germline V CDR1 and CDR2: MRHNA, SNTAGT. CDR3 sequence: CASSVEGSNWNTGELFF. The CDR3 coding sequence is TGTGCCAGCAGTGTTGAGGGATCTAACTGGAACACCGGGGAGCTGTTTTTT.

This clonotype appeared many times. The chain couples TRBV5-1 to TRBJ2-3; the D is unclear. The V end lost 5 bases, the J end lost 5 bases, and 6 bases lay between the germline ends. From germline, CDR1 is SGHRS and CDR2 YFSETQ. The CDR3 is 11 residues long. CDR3 in DNA: TGCGCCAGCAGTAAATTAGATACGCAGTATTTT. It is translated as CASSKLDTQYF.

The sample holds many counts of this clonotype. The DNA of the CDR3 is TGTGCCAGCAGTGACCGTCGGGACAGGGGGAGTCCGGCTTTCTTT. Translated, it gives CASSDRRDRGSPAFF. The chain employs TRBV6-1 and TRBJ1-1; 11 nucleotides align to TRBD1. This CDR3 spans 15 amino acids. J was trimmed by 11 bases and V by 3 bases; bases with no gene match: 11. The V gene's germline CDR1 is MNHNS and CDR2 SASEGT.

This clonotype showed up many times. The chain has TRBV7-2 and TRBJ2-3; D is undetermined. V lost 6 bases and J 4 bases, leaving 8 bases between the germline ends. There are 12 residues in the CDR3. Germline V lookup: CDR1 SGHTA, CDR2 FQGNSA. CDR3 in amino acids: CASRSVADTQYF. Written as DNA, the CDR3 is TGTGCCAGCAGATCTGTCGCAGATACGCAGTATTTT. Full variable domain (rest looked up from reference TRBV7-2 and TRBJ2-3): GAGVSQSPSNKVTEKGKDVELRCDPISGHTALYWYRQSLGQGLEFLIYFQGNSAPDKSGLPSDRFSAERTGGSVSTLTIQRTQQEDSAVYLCASRSVADTQYFGPGTRLTVL.

This clonotype has a count of ten or more. The rearrangement uses TRBV7-2 and TRBJ2-3; maybe TRBD2 (5 bases). The CDR3 has 17 residues. Trimming removed 1 base from V and 2 bases from J, with 16 bases in between. Looked up from germline, CDR1 is SGHTA and CDR2 is FQGNSA. The CDR3 protein is CASSLDLGWENTDTQYF. DNA of the CDR3: TGTGCCAGCAGCTTAGATTTGGGGTGGGAGAACACAGATACGCAGTATTTT. Full variable domain (missing parts from reference TRBV7-2 and TRBJ2-3): GAGVSQSPSNKVTEKGKDVELRCDPISGHTALYWYRQSLGQGLEFLIYFQGNSAPDKSGLPSDRFSAERTGGSVSTLTIQRTQQEDSAVYLCASSLDLGWENTDTQYFGPGTRLTVL.

This clonotype has at least ten counts. CDR3 loop: CASSNPKQVF. The DNA of the CDR3 is TGTGCCAGCAGCAACCCCAAACAGGTCTTC. The chain is built from TRBV21-1 and TRBJ2-7; TRBD1 is the table's D call, not checked against the DNA. TRBV21-1 is an annotated pseudogene. The CDR3 contains 10 residues.